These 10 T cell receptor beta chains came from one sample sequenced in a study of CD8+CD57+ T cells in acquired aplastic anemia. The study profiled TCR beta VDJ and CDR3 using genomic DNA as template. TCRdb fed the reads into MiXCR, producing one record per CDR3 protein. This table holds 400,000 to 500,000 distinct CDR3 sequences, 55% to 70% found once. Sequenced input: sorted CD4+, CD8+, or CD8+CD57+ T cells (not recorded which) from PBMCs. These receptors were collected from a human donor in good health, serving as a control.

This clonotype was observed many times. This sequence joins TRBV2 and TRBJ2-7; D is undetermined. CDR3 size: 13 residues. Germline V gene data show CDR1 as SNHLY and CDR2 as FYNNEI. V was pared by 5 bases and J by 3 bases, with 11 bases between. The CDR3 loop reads CASSSSQVYEQYF. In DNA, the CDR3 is TGTGCCAGCAGTTCATCTCAGGTCTACGAGCAGTACTTC. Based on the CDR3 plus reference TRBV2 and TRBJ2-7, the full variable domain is EPEVTQTPSHQVTQMGQEVILRCVPISNHLYFYWYRQILGQKVEFLVSFYNNEISEKSEIFDDQFSVERPDGSNFTLKIRSTKLEDSAMYFCASSSSQVYEQYFGPGTRLTVT.

CDR3 bases: TGTGCCAGCAGCTTAGGGGTTGGGCAACCGGATATTGGGTATTTT. As protein: CASSLGVGQPDIGYF. The gene calls are TRBV7-9 and TRBJ2-3; D gene unclear. Trimming pared 1 base from V and 14 bases from J, leaving 22 bases between. CDR1 SEHNR and CDR2 FQNEAQ come from the germline V gene (reference sequence). This CDR3 has 15 residues.

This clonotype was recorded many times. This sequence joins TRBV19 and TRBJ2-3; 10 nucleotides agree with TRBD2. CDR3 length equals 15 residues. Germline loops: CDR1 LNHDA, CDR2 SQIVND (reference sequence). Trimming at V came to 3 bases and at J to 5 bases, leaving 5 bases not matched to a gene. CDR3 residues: CASSMERGGQDTQYF. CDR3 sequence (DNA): TGTGCCAGTAGTATGGAGCGGGGGGGCCAAGATACGCAGTATTTT.

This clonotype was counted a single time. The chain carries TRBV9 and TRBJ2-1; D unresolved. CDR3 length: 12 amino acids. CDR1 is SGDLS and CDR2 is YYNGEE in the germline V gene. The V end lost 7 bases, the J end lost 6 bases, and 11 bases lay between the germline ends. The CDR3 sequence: CASFLVGNEQFF. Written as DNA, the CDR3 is TGTGCCAGCTTTTTAGTGGGCAATGAGCAGTTCTTC.

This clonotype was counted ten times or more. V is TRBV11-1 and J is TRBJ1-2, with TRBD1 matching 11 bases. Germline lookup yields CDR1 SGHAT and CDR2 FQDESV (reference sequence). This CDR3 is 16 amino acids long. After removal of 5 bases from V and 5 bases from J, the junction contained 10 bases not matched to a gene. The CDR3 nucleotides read TGTGCCAGCAGCCTTAACCGGGACAGGGGGATGTATGGCTACACCTTC. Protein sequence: CASSLNRDRGMYGYTF.

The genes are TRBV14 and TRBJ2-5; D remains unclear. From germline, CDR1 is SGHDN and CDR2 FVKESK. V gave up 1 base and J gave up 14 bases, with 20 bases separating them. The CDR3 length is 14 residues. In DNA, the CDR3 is TGTGCCAGCAGCCAAGTGTCTAATTCACCCCTCCACTACTTC. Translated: CASSQVSNSPLHYF.

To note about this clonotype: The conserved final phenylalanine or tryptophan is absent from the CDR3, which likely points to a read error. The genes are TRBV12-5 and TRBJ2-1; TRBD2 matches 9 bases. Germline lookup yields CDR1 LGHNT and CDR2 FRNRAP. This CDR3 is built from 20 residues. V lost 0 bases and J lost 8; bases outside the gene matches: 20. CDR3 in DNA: TGTGCTAGTGGTTTGGTATCCGGACCGTTAGCGGGGGTAGGTTCGTATGAGCAGTTCCTC. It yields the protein CASGLVSGPLAGVGSYEQFL.

The chain's CDR3 is CASSQDSRTGEGDTEAFF. The CDR3 DNA reads TGTGCCAGCAGCCAAGATTCTAGGACAGGGGAGGGGGACACTGAAGCTTTCTTT. This chain joins TRBV14 and TRBJ1-1, with 9 bases lining up with TRBD1. The CDR3 consists of 18 residues. Trimming cost V 0 bases and J 3 bases; bases outside gene matches: 11. Germline CDR1 is SGHDN and CDR2 is FVKESK.

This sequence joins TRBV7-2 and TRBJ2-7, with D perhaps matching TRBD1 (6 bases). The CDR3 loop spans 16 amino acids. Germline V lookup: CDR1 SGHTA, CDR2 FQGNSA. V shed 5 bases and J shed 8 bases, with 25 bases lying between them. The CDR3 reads CASSPDQGTQDTQQYF. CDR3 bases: TGTGCCAGCAGCCCCGACCAGGGGACCCAAGACACCCAGCAGTACTTC.

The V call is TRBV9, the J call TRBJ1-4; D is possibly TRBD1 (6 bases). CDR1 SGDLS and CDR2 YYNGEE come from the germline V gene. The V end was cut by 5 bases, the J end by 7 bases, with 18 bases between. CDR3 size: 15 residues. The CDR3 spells CASRRPTGDGEKLFF. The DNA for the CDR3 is TGTGCCAGCAGGCGGCCGACAGGTGATGGTGAAAAACTGTTTTTT.